A selection of T cell receptor beta chains follows, all from one sample in a study of tumor-infiltrating lymphocytes in primary liver carcinoma. TCRdb re-called the multiplex PCR reads through MiXCR, storing one row per CDR3 protein. Of hundreds of thousands of distinct CDR3 sequences in the sample, nearly 60% are singletons; the top ten hold about a sixth. Input material: peripheral blood. The receptors here all came from a woman aged 30 to 39 with primary liver carcinoma and hepatitis B virus infection. CDR3s include the opening cysteine and the closing phenylalanine or tryptophan. Each record gives: clone size, D gene, J gene, V gene, CDR3 protein, CDR3 DNA. D genes are given only for firm matches. The size field is filled for only some rows; it gives once, few, many or a size class.

abundance: .; d_gene: TRBD2; j_gene: TRBJ2-7; v_gene: TRBV7-8; CDR3aa: CASSSPGLAGGGYEQYF; CDR3nt: TGTGCCAGCAGCTCCCCAGGCCTAGCGGGAGGTGGTTACGAGCAGTACTTC
abundance: .; d_gene: .; j_gene: TRBJ2-1; v_gene: TRBV5-4; CDR3aa: CARSLVSYNEQFF; CDR3nt: TGTGCCAGGAGCTTAGTGTCCTACAATGAGCAGTTCTTC
abundance: many; d_gene: .; j_gene: TRBJ2-3; v_gene: TRBV14; CDR3aa: CASSQPGSADTQYF; CDR3nt: TGTGCCAGCAGCCAACCAGGGTCCGCAGATACGCAGTATTTT
abundance: .; d_gene: .; j_gene: TRBJ1-2; v_gene: TRBV29-1; CDR3aa: CSTRDYSYRYTF; CDR3nt: TGCAGCACCCGGGATTACAGCTATCGCTACACCTTC
abundance: many; d_gene: .; j_gene: TRBJ2-1; v_gene: TRBV11-2; CDR3aa: CASSLVPPNEQFF; CDR3nt: TGTGCCAGCAGCTTAGTCCCCCCGAATGAGCAGTTCTTC
abundance: many; d_gene: .; j_gene: TRBJ2-5; v_gene: TRBV4-1; CDR3aa: CASSYGVRAVQETQYF; CDR3nt: TGCGCCAGCAGTTATGGGGTCAGGGCGGTCCAAGAGACCCAGTACTTC
abundance: .; d_gene: TRBD1; j_gene: TRBJ1-6; v_gene: TRBV5-1; CDR3aa: CASSEGGGGYSSLHF; CDR3nt: TGCGCCAGCAGCGAAGGAGGGGGCGGTTATTCATCCCTCCACTTT
abundance: .; d_gene: .; j_gene: TRBJ1-1; v_gene: TRBV11-2; CDR3aa: CANSLDQGTEAFF; CDR3nt: TGTGCCAACAGCTTAGATCAGGGAACTGAAGCTTTCTTC
abundance: .; d_gene: .; j_gene: TRBJ2-1; v_gene: TRBV14; CDR3aa: CASSQDLSPHYNEQFF; CDR3nt: TGTGCCAGCAGCCAAGATTTGTCACCGCACTACAATGAGCAGTTCTTC
abundance: .; d_gene: TRBD1; j_gene: TRBJ1-3; v_gene: TRBV6-5; CDR3aa: CASRWTGGSGNAIYF; CDR3nt: TGTGCCAGCAGATGGACAGGCGGCTCTGGAAACGCCATATATTTT
abundance: many; d_gene: TRBD1; j_gene: TRBJ2-7; v_gene: TRBV29-1; CDR3aa: CSVLLTGVSYEQYF; CDR3nt: TGCAGCGTGCTACTGACAGGGGTCTCCTACGAGCAGTACTTC
abundance: few; d_gene: TRBD2; j_gene: TRBJ2-1; v_gene: TRBV13; CDR3aa: CASSLLAGVKEQFF; CDR3nt: TGTGCCAGCAGCTTGCTAGCGGGAGTCAAAGAGCAGTTCTTC
abundance: .; d_gene: TRBD1; j_gene: TRBJ2-7; v_gene: TRBV6-1; CDR3aa: CASSASQTGPSYEQYF; CDR3nt: TGTGCCAGCAGTGCTTCCCAGACAGGGCCGTCCTACGAGCAGTACTTC
abundance: .; d_gene: .; j_gene: TRBJ2-2; v_gene: TRBV6-2/TRBV6-3; CDR3aa: CASSPPSEGGNTGELIF; CDR3nt: TGTGCCAGCAGTCCTCCCTCAGAGGGTGGAAACACCGGGGAGCTGATTTTT
abundance: many; d_gene: .; j_gene: TRBJ1-2; v_gene: TRBV29-1; CDR3aa: CSVEMALYGYTF; CDR3nt: TGCAGCGTTGAAATGGCTCTCTATGGCTACACCTTC
abundance: .; d_gene: .; j_gene: TRBJ1-2; v_gene: TRBV30; CDR3aa: CAFQLERTYGYTF; CDR3nt: TGTGCCTTCCAACTGGAGAGGACCTATGGCTACACCTTC
abundance: .; d_gene: .; j_gene: TRBJ1-5; v_gene: TRBV11-2; CDR3aa: CANRSDIRQPQHF; CDR3nt: TGTGCCAACAGATCAGATATAAGGCAGCCCCAGCATTTT
abundance: once; d_gene: .; j_gene: TRBJ1-1; v_gene: TRBV29-1; CDR3aa: CSVETRSAEAFF; CDR3nt: TGCAGCGTCGAGACAAGGAGCGCTGAAGCTTTCTTT
abundance: few; d_gene: .; j_gene: TRBJ2-7; v_gene: TRBV28; CDR3aa: CASSFDRYEQYF; CDR3nt: TGTGCCAGCAGCTTCGACAGGTACGAGCAGTACTTC
abundance: .; d_gene: .; j_gene: TRBJ2-1; v_gene: TRBV6-6; CDR3aa: CASNYTSYNEQFF; CDR3nt: TGCGCCAGCAATTACACCTCCTACAATGAGCAGTTCTTC
abundance: .; d_gene: TRBD2; j_gene: TRBJ2-5; v_gene: TRBV6-2/TRBV6-3; CDR3aa: CVSSVAGSYQETQYF; CDR3nt: TGTGTCAGCAGTGTAGCGGGAAGTTATCAAGAGACCCAGTACTTC
abundance: few; d_gene: .; j_gene: TRBJ1-1; v_gene: TRBV14; CDR3aa: CASGRQMNTEAFF; CDR3nt: TGTGCCAGCGGCCGTCAGATGAACACTGAAGCTTTCTTT
abundance: many; d_gene: .; j_gene: TRBJ1-1; v_gene: TRBV12-3/TRBV12-4; CDR3aa: CASSFRTNTEAFF; CDR3nt: TGTGCCAGCAGTTTCCGGACGAACACTGAAGCTTTCTTT
abundance: .; d_gene: TRBD1; j_gene: TRBJ2-1; v_gene: TRBV5-6; CDR3aa: CASSLTGEYNEQFF; CDR3nt: TGTGCCAGCAGCTTGACAGGGGAATACAATGAGCAGTTCTTC
abundance: .; d_gene: .; j_gene: TRBJ2-3; v_gene: TRBV5-1; CDR3aa: CASSRQTGSDTQYF; CDR3nt: TGCGCCAGCAGCCGCCAAACCGGCTCAGATACGCAGTATTTT
abundance: .; d_gene: TRBD2; j_gene: TRBJ2-7; v_gene: TRBV28; CDR3aa: CASSPAGDSFSYEQYF; CDR3nt: TGTGCCAGCAGTCCCGCGGGGGATTCCTTCTCCTACGAGCAGTACTTC